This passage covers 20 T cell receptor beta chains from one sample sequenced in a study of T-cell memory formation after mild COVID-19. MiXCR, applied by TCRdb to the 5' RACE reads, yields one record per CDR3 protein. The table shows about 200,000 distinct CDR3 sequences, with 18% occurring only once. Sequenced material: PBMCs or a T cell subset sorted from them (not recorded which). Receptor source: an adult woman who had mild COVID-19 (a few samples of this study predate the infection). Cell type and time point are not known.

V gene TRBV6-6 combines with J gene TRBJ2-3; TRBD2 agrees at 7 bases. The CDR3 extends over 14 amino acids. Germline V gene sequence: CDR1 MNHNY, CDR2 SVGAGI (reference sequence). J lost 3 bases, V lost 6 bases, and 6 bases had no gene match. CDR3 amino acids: CASRVAGETDTQYF. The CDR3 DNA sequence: TGTGCCAGCAGGGTGGCGGGGGAGACAGATACGCAGTATTTT.

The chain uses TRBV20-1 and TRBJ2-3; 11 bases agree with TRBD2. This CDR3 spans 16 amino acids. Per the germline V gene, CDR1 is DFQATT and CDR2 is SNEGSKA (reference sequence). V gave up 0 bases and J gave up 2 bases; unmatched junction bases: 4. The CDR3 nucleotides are TGCAGTGCTAGAGACTTACTAGCGGGGGCCACAGATACGCAGTATTTT. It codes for CSARDLLAGATDTQYF.

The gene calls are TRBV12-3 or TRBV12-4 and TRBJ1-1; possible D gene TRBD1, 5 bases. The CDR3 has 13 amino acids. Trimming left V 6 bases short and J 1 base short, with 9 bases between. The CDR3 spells CASRQTANTEAFF. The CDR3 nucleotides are TGTGCCAGCAGACAGACAGCGAACACTGAAGCTTTCTTT.

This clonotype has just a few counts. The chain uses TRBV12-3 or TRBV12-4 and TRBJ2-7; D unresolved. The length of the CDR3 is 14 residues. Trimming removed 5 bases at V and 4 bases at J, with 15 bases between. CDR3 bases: TGTGCCAGCAGTCCGGACCCTTCTGGGTACGAGCAGTACTTC. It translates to CASSPDPSGYEQYF.

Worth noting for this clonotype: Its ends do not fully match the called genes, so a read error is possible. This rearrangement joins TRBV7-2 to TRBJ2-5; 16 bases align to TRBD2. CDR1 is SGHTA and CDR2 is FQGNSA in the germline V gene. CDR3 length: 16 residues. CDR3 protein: CASSSGLAGGQGTQYF. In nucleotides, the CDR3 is TGTGCCAGCAGCTCGGGACTAGCGGGAGGGCAAGGGACCCAGTACTTC.

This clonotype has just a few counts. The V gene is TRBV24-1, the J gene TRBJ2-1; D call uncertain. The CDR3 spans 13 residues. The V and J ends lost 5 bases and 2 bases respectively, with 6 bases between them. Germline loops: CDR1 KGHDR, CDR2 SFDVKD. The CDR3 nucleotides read TGTGCCACCAGTGCTCCCGCCTACAATGAGCAGTTCTTC. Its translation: CATSAPAYNEQFF.

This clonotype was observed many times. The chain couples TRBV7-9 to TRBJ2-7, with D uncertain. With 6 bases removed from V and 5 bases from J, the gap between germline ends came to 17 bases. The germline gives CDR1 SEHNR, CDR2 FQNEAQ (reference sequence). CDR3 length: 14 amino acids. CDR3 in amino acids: CASSEKLAEDEQYF. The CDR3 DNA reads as TGTGCCAGCAGTGAAAAACTCGCTGAGGACGAGCAGTACTTC.

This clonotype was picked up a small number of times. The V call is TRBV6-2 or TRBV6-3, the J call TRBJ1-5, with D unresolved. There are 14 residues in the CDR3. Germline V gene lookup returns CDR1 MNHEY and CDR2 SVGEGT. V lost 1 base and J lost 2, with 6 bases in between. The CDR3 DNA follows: TGTGCCAGCAGTTACTACAGCGGCAATCAGCCCCAGCATTTT. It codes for CASSYYSGNQPQHF.

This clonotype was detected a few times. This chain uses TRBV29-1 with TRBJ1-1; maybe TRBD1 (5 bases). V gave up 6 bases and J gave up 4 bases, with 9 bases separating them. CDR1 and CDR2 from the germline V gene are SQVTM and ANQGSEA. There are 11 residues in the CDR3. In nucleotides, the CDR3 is TGCAGCGTGGGGCGGCCCACTGAAGCTTTCTTT. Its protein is CSVGRPTEAFF.

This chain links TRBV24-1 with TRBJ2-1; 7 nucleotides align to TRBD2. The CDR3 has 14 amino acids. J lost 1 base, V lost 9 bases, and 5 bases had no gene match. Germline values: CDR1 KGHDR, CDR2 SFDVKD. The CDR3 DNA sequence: TGTGCCACCGCCTGGGGGGGATCCTACAATGAGCAGTTCTTC. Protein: CATAWGGSYNEQFF.

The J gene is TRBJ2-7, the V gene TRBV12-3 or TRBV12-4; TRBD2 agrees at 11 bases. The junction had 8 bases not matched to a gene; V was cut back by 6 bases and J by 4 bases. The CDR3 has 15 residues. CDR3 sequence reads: CASSPRLAGRYEQYF. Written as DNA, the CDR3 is TGTGCCAGCAGCCCCCGACTAGCGGGACGTTACGAGCAGTACTTC.

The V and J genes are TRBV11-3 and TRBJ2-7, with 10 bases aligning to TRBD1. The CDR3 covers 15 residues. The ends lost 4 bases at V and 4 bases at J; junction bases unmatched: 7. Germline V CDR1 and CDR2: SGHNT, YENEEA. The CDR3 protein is CASSSDRGLSYEQYF. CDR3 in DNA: TGTGCCAGCAGCTCCGACAGGGGGCTATCATACGAGCAGTACTTC.

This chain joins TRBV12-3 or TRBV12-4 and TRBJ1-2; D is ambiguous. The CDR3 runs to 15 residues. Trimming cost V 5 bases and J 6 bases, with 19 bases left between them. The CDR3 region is CASSDLRRQTDGYTF. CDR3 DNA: TGTGCCAGCAGTGACCTCCGACGGCAAACCGATGGCTACACCTTC.

CDR3 region: CASSHDRVGVGNTIYF. The CDR3 DNA reads TGTGCCAGCAGCCATGACAGGGTGGGAGTTGGAAACACCATATATTTT. The chain recombines TRBV9 with TRBJ1-3, with 7 nucleotides matching TRBD1. Germline V lookup: CDR1 SGDLS, CDR2 YYNGEE. With 4 bases clipped from V and 3 bases from J, the junction kept 10 bases outside the gene matches. There are 16 residues in the CDR3.

Here the CDR3 reads CASSLGRTDSGANVLTF. The CDR3 region has the DNA TGTGCCAGCAGCTTAGGCCGGACGGACTCTGGGGCCAACGTCCTGACTTTC. This chain links TRBV11-3 with TRBJ2-6; D gene unclear. This CDR3 has 17 amino acids. V was trimmed by 1 base and J by 0 bases, leaving 10 bases between them. Germline V gene sequence: CDR1 SGHNT, CDR2 YENEEA.

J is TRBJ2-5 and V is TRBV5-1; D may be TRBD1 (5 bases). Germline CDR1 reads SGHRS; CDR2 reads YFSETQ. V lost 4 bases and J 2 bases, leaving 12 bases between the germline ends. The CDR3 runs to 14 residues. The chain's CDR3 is CASSGVGRQETQYF. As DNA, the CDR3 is TGCGCCAGCAGCGGGGTGGGGCGTCAAGAGACCCAGTACTTC.

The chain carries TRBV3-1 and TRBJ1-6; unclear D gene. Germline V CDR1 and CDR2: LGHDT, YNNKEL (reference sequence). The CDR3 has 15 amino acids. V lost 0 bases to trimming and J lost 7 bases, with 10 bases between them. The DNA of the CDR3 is TGTGCCAGCAGCCAAGAAGGTAGCGGCAATTCACCCCTCCACTTT. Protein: CASSQEGSGNSPLHF.

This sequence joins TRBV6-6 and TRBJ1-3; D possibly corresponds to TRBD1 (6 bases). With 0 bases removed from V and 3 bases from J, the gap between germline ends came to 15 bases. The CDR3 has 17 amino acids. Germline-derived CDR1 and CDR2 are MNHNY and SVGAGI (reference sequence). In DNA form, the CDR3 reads TGTGCCAGCAGTTACTCGCCAGGGGTCCAACTTGGAAACACCATATATTTT. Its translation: CASSYSPGVQLGNTIYF.

The DNA of the CDR3 is TGTGCCAGCAGCGCGGACAGGGACTATGGCTACACCTTC. This encodes CASSADRDYGYTF. This rearrangement joins TRBV2 to TRBJ1-2; 8 positions match TRBD1. This CDR3 region has 13 residues. The ends lost 6 bases at V and 3 bases at J; junction bases unmatched: 3. Germline-derived CDR1 and CDR2 are SNHLY and FYNNEI.

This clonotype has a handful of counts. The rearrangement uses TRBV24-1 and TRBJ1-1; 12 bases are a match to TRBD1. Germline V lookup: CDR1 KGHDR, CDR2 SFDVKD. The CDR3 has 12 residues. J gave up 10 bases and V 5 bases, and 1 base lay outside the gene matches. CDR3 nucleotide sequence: TGTGCCACCAGTGCGGGACAGGGGGCAGCTTTCTTT. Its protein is CATSAGQGAAFF.